The rows below give T cell receptor beta chains drawn from one sample of a study of PD-1 blockade in classical Hodgkin lymphoma. Assay used: immunoSEQ multiplex PCR; TCRdb lists only in-frame clones, some missing. The sample shows approximately 41,000 clones, 60% to 70% of them seen only once. The sequences come from peripheral blood mononuclear cells (PBMCs), collected before the fourth cycle of nivolumab. The receptors shown here come from a human donor with classical Hodgkin lymphoma. CDR3s include the opening cysteine and the closing phenylalanine or tryptophan. The D gene is left open where the match is weak. Clone size, where shown, is once, few, many, or a class for clones that have expanded.

clone size,J gene,D gene,V gene,CDR3 protein,CDR3 DNA
.,TRBJ2-7,.,TRBV19,CASSIVTGTLIYEQYF,TGTGCCAGTAGTATAGTAACCGGGACACTTATCTACGAGCAGTACTTC
.,TRBJ2-7,.,TRBV11-2,CASSLGTRNYEQYF,TGTGCCAGCAGCTTGGGAACTAGGAACTACGAGCAGTACTTC
.,TRBJ1-5,.,TRBV2,CASRPTAGVIQPQHF,TGTGCCAGCAGGCCGACGGCAGGGGTAATTCAGCCCCAGCATTTT
medium-sized,TRBJ1-5,.,TRBV9,CASSVAGENNQPQHF,TGTGCCAGCAGCGTAGCGGGGGAAAACAATCAGCCCCAGCATTTT
.,TRBJ1-3,.,TRBV7-2,CASSLMEGGSGNTIYF,TGTGCCAGCAGCTTGATGGAAGGGGGGTCTGGAAACACCATATATTTT
.,TRBJ2-2,.,TRBV28,CASSFTGSRGTGELFF,TGTGCCAGCAGTTTCACAGGGTCGAGGGGCACCGGGGAGCTGTTTTTT
.,TRBJ1-1,.,TRBV6-4,CASSDRGGTEAFF,TGTGCCAGCAGTGACAGGGGGGGCACTGAAGCTTTCTTT
.,TRBJ2-5,TRBD1,TRBV28,CASSRTGQGKETQYF,TGTGCCAGCAGTCGTACGGGACAGGGAAAAGAGACCCAGTACTTC
.,TRBJ2-6,.,TRBV6-5,CASRAPSGANVLTF,TGTGCCAGCAGAGCGCCGAGCGGGGCCAACGTCCTGACTTTC
.,TRBJ1-4,.,TRBV6-6,CASSFDANEKLFF,TGTGCCAGCAGCTTTGATGCTAATGAAAAACTGTTTTTT
.,TRBJ2-1,.,TRBV5-1,CASSDRKGQFF,TGCGCCAGCAGCGACCGCAAGGGGCAGTTCTTC
.,TRBJ1-1,.,TRBV10-3,CASGRNTEAFF,TGTGCCTCCGGGAGAAACACTGAAGCTTTCTTT
.,TRBJ1-5,TRBD1,TRBV19,CASSFVGQVGHSNQPQHF,TGTGCCAGTAGTTTCGTCGGACAGGTGGGGCATAGCAATCAGCCCCAGCATTTT